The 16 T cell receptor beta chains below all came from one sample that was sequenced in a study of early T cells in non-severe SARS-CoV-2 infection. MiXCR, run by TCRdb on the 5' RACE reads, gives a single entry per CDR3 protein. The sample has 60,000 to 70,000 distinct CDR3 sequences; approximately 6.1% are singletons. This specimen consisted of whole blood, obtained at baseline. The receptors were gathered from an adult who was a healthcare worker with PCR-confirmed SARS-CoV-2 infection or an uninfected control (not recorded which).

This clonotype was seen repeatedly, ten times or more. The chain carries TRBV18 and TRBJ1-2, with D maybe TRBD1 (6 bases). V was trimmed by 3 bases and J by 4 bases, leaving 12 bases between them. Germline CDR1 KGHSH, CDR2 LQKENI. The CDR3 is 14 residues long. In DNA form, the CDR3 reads TGTGCCAGCTCACCGACAGGTACCAGCTATGGCTACACCTTC. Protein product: CASSPTGTSYGYTF.

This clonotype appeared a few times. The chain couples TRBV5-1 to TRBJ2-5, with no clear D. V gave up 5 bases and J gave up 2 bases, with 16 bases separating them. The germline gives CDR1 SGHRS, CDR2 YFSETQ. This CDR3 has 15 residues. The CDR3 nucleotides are TGCGCCAGCAGGGGTATCCAGGAGAAGCAAGAGACCCAGTACTTC. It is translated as CASRGIQEKQETQYF. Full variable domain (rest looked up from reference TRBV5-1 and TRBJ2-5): KAGVTQTPRYLIKTRGQQVTLSCSPISGHRSVSWYQQTPGQGLQFLFEYFSETQRNKGNFPGRFSGRQFSNSRSEMNVSTLELGDSALYLCASRGIQEKQETQYFGPGTRLLVL.

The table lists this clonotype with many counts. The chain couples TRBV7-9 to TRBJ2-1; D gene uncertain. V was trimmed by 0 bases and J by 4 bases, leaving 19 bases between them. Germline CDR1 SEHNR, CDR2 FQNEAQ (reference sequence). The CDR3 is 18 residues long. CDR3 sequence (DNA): TGTGCCAGCAGCTTAGCGGAGTTGACCCACCTTCGGTACAATGAGCAGTTCTTC. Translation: CASSLAELTHLRYNEQFF. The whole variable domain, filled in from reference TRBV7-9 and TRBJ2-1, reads DTGVSQNPRHKITKRGQNVTFRCDPISEHNRLYWYRQTLGQGPEFLTYFQNEAQLEKSRLLSDRFSAERPKGSFSTLEIQRTEQGDSAMYLCASSLAELTHLRYNEQFFGPGTRLTVL.

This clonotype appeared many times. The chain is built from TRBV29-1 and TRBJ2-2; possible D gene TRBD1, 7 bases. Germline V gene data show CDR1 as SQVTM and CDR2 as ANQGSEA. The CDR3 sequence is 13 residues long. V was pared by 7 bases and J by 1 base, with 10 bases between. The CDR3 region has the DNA TGCAGCGGCGGGACAGAGAACACCGGGGAGCTGTTTTTT. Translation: CSGGTENTGELFF.

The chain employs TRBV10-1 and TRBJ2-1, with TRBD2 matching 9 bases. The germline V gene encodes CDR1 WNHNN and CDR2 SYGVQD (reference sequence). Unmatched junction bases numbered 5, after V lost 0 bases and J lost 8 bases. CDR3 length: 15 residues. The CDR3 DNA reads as TGCGCCAGCAGTGAGTCTGGCGGGAGGGCCCATGAGCAGTTCTTC. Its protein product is CASSESGGRAHEQFF.

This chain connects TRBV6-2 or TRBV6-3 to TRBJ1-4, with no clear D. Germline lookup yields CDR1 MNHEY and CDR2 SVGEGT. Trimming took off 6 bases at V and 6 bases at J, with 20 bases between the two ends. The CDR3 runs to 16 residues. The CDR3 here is CASSGIGREWDEKLFF. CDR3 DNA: TGTGCCAGCAGCGGGATTGGACGGGAATGGGATGAAAAACTGTTTTTT.

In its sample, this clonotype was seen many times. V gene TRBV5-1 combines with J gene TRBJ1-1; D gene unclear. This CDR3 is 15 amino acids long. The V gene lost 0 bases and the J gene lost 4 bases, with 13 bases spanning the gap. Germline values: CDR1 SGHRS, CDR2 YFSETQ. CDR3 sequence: CASSLDGTPITEAFF. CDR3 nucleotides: TGCGCCAGCAGCTTGGACGGAACACCGATCACTGAAGCTTTCTTT.

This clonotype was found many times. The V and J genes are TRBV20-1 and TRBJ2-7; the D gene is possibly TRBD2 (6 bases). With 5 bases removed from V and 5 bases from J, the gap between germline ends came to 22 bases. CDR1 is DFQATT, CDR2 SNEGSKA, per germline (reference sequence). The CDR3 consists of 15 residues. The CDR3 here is CSALSGSAHEDEQYF. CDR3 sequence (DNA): TGCAGTGCTCTTTCCGGGAGTGCGCACGAGGACGAGCAGTACTTC.

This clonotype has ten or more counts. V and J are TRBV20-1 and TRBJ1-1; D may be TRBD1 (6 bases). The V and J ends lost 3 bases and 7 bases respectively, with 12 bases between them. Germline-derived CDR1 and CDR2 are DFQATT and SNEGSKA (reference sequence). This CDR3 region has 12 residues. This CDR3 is CSASSQGLEAFF. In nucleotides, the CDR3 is TGCAGTGCTAGTAGCCAGGGGCTTGAAGCTTTCTTT.

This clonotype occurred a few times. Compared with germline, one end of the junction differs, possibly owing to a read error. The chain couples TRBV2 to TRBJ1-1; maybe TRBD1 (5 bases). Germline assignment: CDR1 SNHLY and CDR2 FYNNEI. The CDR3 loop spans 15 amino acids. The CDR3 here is CASREGEPRNTEAFF. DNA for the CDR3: TGTGCCAGCAGGGAAGGGGAGCCCCGGAACACTGAAGCTTTCTTT.

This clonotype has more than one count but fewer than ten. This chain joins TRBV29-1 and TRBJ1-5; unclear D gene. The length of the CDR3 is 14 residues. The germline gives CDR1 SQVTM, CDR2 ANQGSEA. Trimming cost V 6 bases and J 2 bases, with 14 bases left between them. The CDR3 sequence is CSVKTGYRNQPQHF. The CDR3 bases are TGCAGCGTCAAGACGGGGTATCGCAATCAGCCCCAGCATTTT.

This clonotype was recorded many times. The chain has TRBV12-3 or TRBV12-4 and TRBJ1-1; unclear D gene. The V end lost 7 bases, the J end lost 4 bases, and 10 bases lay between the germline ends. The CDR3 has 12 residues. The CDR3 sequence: CASTSQSTEAFF. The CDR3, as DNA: TGTGCCAGCACCTCCCAGTCCACTGAAGCTTTCTTT.

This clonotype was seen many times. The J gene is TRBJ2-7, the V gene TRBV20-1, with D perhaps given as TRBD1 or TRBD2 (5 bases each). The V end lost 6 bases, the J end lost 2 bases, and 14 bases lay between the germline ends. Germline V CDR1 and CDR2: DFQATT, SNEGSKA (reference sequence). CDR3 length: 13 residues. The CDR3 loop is CSAQEVGAYEQYF. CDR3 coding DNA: TGCAGTGCCCAGGAGGTGGGGGCCTACGAGCAGTACTTC.

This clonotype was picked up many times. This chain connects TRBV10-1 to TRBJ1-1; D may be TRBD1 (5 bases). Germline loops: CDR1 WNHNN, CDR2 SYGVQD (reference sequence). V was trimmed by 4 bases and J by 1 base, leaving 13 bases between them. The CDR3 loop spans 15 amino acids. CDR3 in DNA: TGCGCCAGCAGTGTCACAGGCCCAGGGAACACTGAAGCTTTCTTT. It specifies CASSVTGPGNTEAFF.

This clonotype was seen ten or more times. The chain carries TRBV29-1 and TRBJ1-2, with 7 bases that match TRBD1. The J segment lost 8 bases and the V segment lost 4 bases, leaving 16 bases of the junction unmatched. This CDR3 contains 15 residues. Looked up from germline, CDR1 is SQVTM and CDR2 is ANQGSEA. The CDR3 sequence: CSVGEGAARGRGYTF. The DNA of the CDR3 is TGCAGCGTTGGAGAGGGGGCCGCTCGGGGCCGGGGCTACACCTTC.

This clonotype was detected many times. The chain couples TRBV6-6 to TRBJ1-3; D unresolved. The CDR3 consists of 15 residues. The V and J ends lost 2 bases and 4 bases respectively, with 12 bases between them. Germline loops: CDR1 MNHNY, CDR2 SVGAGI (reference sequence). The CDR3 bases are TGTGCCAGCAGTTACCCGACTGCCGTCGGAAACACCATATATTTT. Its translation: CASSYPTAVGNTIYF.